This T cell receptor (beta chain) was obtained from a study of blood T cell repertoires in COVID-19. The cohort comprised adults aged roughly 18 to 95 years residing in under 30 US areas. CDR3 size: 18 residues. Some clones are missing from TCRdb's copy, which holds only in-frame ones; the method was immunoSEQ multiplex PCR. The sample shows 200,000 to 300,000 clones, about 84% of them seen only once. Sequencing was carried out using PBMCs or T cells enriched from blood (not recorded which). The clonotype was recovered from a woman in her forties or fifties who had recovered from COVID-19. V and J are TRBV12-2 and TRBJ2-2; the table's D call, TRBD1, was not checked against the DNA. TRBV12-2 is recorded as a pseudogene. The CDR3 reads CASRPSPGQGAEGGELFF. Here the CDR3 DNA reads TGTGCAAGTCGCCCAAGCCCGGGACAGGGGGCTGAGGGCGGGGAGCTGTTTTTT.